The TCR beta chain under discussion was sequenced for a study of PD-1 blockade in classical Hodgkin lymphoma. Study-wide findings and caveats: Prior therapy or disease activity may underlie the repertoire differences, whose causes remain undefined. It was reported that newly diagnosed patients had less baseline TCR diversity than healthy donors. Significantly greater TCR diversity emerged by C4D1 in CD4+ cells but not CD8+ cells.

The patients all showed relapse after autologous stem cell transplantation, while their brentuximab vedotin exposure varied. This clone was observed a handful of times. Antigen: not known. This CDR3 comprises 14 residues. V was pared by 6 bases and J by 4 bases, with 15 bases between. Germline V gives CDR1 SNHLY, CDR2 FYNNEI. Libraries were prepared by immunoSEQ multiplex PCR; TCRdb keeps only in-frame clonotypes and omits some of them. In the table there are about 17,000 clones, less than 80% of which are singletons. Here the sequenced sample was peripheral blood mononuclear cells (PBMCs), taken before the second cycle of nivolumab. The origin of this receptor is a human donor with classical Hodgkin lymphoma. The V call is TRBV2, the J call TRBJ1-1, with D hard to call. The CDR3 sequence is CASRGRVRSTEAFF. CDR3 bases: TGTGCCAGCAGGGGGAGGGTCAGGAGCACTGAAGCTTTCTTT.